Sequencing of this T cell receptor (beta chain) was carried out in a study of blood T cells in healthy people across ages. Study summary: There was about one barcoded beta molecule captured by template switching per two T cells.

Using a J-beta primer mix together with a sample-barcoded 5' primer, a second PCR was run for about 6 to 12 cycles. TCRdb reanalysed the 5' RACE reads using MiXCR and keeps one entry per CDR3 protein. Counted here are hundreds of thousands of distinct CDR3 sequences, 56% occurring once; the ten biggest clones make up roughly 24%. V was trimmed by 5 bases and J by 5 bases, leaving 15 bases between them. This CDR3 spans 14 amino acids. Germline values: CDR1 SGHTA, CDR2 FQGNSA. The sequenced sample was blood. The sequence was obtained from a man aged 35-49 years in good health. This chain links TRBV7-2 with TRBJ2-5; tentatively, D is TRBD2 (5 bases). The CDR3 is CASSPEGLRETQYF. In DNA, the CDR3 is TGTGCCAGCAGCCCAGAGGGCTTGAGGGAGACCCAGTACTTC.